Sequencing of this TCR beta chain was carried out in a study of identical twins' blood T cells. General study findings and limits: Twin similarity might stem from environmental factors, not only genetics.

This CDR3 contains 15 residues. From germline, CDR1 is MNHEY and CDR2 SVGAGI. About this clonotype: The antigen is not known. A single base separates this from a much larger clone, so it may be a read error.

Reared together, all three twin pairs probably met the same infectious agents and vaccines. Each TCR cDNA library carried sample-specific barcodes on both ends. Per the original methods: Per-library CDR3 reads ranged about 2.2 to 3.6 million; clonotypes, ~95,000 to ~550,000. TCRdb re-derived calls from the 5' RACE reads in MiXCR, one entry per CDR3 protein. The V and J calls, along with clone size, are taken from TCRdb and not from the paper's own processing. Of around 380,000 distinct CDR3 sequences in the sample, 28% were seen once. Material for sequencing was PBMCs. The receptor's source is a woman aged 18-49 years in good health. The chain couples TRBV6-5 to TRBJ1-4, with D perhaps TRBD1 (5 bases). This CDR3 reads CANSFVGATNEKLFF. For the CDR3, the DNA is TGTGCCAACAGTTTCGTGGGGGCAACTAATGAAAAACTGTTTTTT.